This T cell receptor beta chain appears in the sequencing data of a study of beta chain features in type 1 diabetes. Trimming left V 4 bases short and J 0 bases short, with 12 bases between. The length of the CDR3 is 16 residues. Germline CDR1 and CDR2: MDHEN and SYDVKM. Study outcomes and limitations: Compared with healthy donors, patients appeared to share more similar naive, central memory and regulatory TCRB repertoires. Type 1 diabetes patients showed fewer insertions and more deletions at VDJ junctions. Shorter TCRB CDR3s, moderately but significantly so, were found in Type 1 diabetes patients in all four CD4+ subsets.

Reverse transcription of all isolated RNA meant that expressed TCRB transcripts were sequenced. The data were produced by immunoSEQ multiplex PCR, yet TCRdb's version contains in-frame clones alone and is incomplete. The table includes roughly 260,000 clones, approximately 11% detected once. To note about this clone: Its specificity is unknown.

CD45RO/CCR7/CD25/CD127/CD95/CD27 separated CD4+ naive, central memory, regulatory and stem cell-like memory cells by sorting. This TCR derives from a man aged 30-40 years with type 1 diabetes. This chain uses TRBV28 with TRBJ1-4; D might be TRBD1 (5 bases). The material sequenced was naive CD4+ T cells from blood. In nucleotides, the CDR3 is TGTGCCAGCAGTTCCGGCGGGGCTGCAACTAATGAAAAACTGTTTTTT. Protein product: CASSSGGAATNEKLFF. Full variable domain (remainder filled in from reference TRBV28 and TRBJ1-4): DVKVTQSSRYLVKRTGEKVFLECVQDMDHENMFWYRQDPGLGLRLIYFSYDVKMKEKGDIPEGYSVSREKKERFSLILESASTNQTSMYLCASSSGGAATNEKLFFGSGTQLSVL.